This is a list of T cell receptor beta chains from one sample in a study of blood T cell repertoires in COVID-19. Libraries were prepared by immunoSEQ multiplex PCR; TCRdb keeps only in-frame clonotypes and omits some of them. This table holds 85,000 to 90,000 clones, around four fifths found once. The sequenced sample consisted of peripheral blood. The receptors come from a man aged 65 to 79 with acute or convalescent COVID-19. Each CDR3 is given with its conserved first and last residue. A D gene is named only where the DNA matches it firmly. Only part of the rows carry a size: once, few, many, or a class if the clone is expanded.

V	D	size	J	CDR3	DNA
TRBV21-1	-	-	TRBJ2-1	CASSKPCGPRRNEQFF	TGTGCCAGCAGCAAACCGTGCGGGCCCCGGAGAAATGAGCAGTTCTTC
TRBV20-1	-	once	TRBJ1-4	CSASRRGVEKLFF	TGCAGTGCTAGTCGCCGGGGTGTTGAAAAACTGTTTTTT
TRBV4-1	-	-	TRBJ1-2	CASRSGTRLDGGYTF	TGCGCCAGCAGGAGCGGGACGCGCCTTGACGGGGGCTACACCTTC
TRBV15	-	-	TRBJ2-5	CATSRNGQQYQETQYF	TGTGCCACCAGCAGAAACGGACAGCAGTACCAAGAGACCCAGTACTTC
TRBV11-2	TRBD2	-	TRBJ2-2	CASSLRGGGGGELFF	TGTGCCAGCAGCCTGCGGGGGGGCGGCGGCGGGGAGCTGTTTTTT
TRBV5-1	TRBD1	-	TRBJ1-2	CASSKGQIYGYTF	TGCGCCAGCAGCAAGGGACAGATCTATGGCTACACCTTC
TRBV7-6	TRBD1	-	TRBJ1-4	CASSPTSGQGREKLFF	TGTGCCAGCAGTCCAACGTCCGGACAGGGGAGGGAAAAACTGTTTTTT
TRBV19	-	-	TRBJ1-2	CASSLKRTLFYGYTF	TGTGCCAGTAGTTTGAAACGGACACTCTTCTATGGCTACACCTTC
TRBV4-1	TRBD1	-	TRBJ2-5	CASSQETGTGYETQYF	TGCGCCAGCAGCCAAGAAACCGGGACAGGGTACGAGACCCAGTACTTC
TRBV9	-	-	TRBJ2-7	CASSVAAYEQYF	TGTGCCAGCAGCGTGGCCGCCTACGAGCAGTACTTC
TRBV19	TRBD1	once	TRBJ2-7	CAITRDRGPPGDEQYF	TGTGCCATTACAAGGGACAGGGGTCCCCCGGGGGACGAGCAGTACTTC
TRBV27	TRBD1	once	TRBJ2-3	CASSLRGQGARDTQYF	TGTGCCAGCAGCCTTCGGGGACAGGGGGCGCGGGATACGCAGTATTTT
TRBV5-1	-	-	TRBJ1-5	CASSLGSGQPQHF	TGCGCCAGCAGCTTGGGGTCGGGTCAGCCCCAGCATTTT
TRBV5-6	TRBD1	-	TRBJ1-6	CASSVYRGTLHF	TGTGCCAGCAGCGTTTACAGGGGTACCCTCCACTTT
TRBV2	TRBD1	-	TRBJ1-4	CASRRQGAGEKLFF	TGTGCCAGCAGACGACAGGGGGCTGGTGAAAAACTGTTTTTT
TRBV5-1	-	-	TRBJ2-7	CASSSSGQGDEQYF	TGCGCCAGCAGCAGCTCTGGCCAGGGCGACGAGCAGTACTTC
TRBV5-4	-	-	TRBJ2-7	CASSFKYRINEQYF	TGTGCCAGCAGCTTCAAATACAGGATCAACGAGCAGTACTTC
TRBV4-1	-	-	TRBJ2-2	CASSYGQNTGELFF	TGCGCCAGCAGCTATGGACAGAACACCGGGGAGCTGTTTTTT
TRBV2	-	once	TRBJ2-3	CASSPMGPDTQYF	TGTGCCAGCAGCCCGATGGGGCCAGATACGCAGTATTTT
TRBV7-2	-	once	TRBJ2-5	CASLETGLALWETQYF	TGTGCCAGCCTGGAAACGGGACTGGCTTTATGGGAGACCCAGTACTTC
TRBV14	-	-	TRBJ1-1	CASSQAPGTITEAFF	TGTGCCAGCAGCCAAGCCCCCGGGACAATCACTGAAGCTTTCTTT
TRBV16	TRBD1	-	TRBJ1-2	CASSHPDRGEGGYTF	TGTGCCAGCAGCCACCCGGACAGGGGAGAAGGTGGCTACACCTTC
TRBV2	TRBD1	once	TRBJ2-5	CASSAGTGETQYF	TGTGCCAGCAGTGCCGGGACAGGGGAGACCCAGTACTTC
TRBV2	TRBD1	-	TRBJ2-5	CASSEPDRGVETQYF	TGTGCCAGCAGTGAGCCCGACAGGGGAGTGGAGACCCAGTACTTC
TRBV10-2	-	-	TRBJ2-3	CASSEVVGRLGDTQYF	TGCGCCAGCAGTGAGGTGGTGGGGCGGCTTGGGGATACGCAGTATTTT
TRBV6-1	TRBD1	once	TRBJ1-5	CASSEAPGQGNQPQHF	TGTGCCAGCAGTGAAGCGCCGGGACAGGGTAATCAGCCCCAGCATTTT
TRBV5-6	TRBD1	-	TRBJ2-5	CASSPDRVETQYF	TGTGCCAGCAGCCCGGACAGGGTGGAGACCCAGTACTTC
TRBV4-1	-	-	TRBJ2-3	CASSQDQTGRTDTQYF	TGCGCCAGCAGCCAAGATCAGACGGGGAGGACAGATACGCAGTATTTT
TRBV28	-	-	TRBJ2-3	CASSSGGGGTDTQYF	TGTGCCAGCAGTTCGGGCGGGGGCGGCACAGATACGCAGTATTTT
TRBV28	-	-	TRBJ1-4	CASSPPGGGNEKLFF	TGTGCCAGCAGTCCTCCGGGGGGGGGAAACGAAAAACTGTTTTTT
TRBV9	TRBD1	-	TRBJ2-2	CASSVTGVNTGELFF	TGTGCCAGCAGCGTGACAGGGGTCAACACCGGGGAGCTGTTTTTT
TRBV5-1	TRBD1	-	TRBJ1-4	CASSLSGTGSGEKLFF	TGCGCCAGCAGCTTGTCGGGGACAGGGTCAGGTGAAAAACTGTTTTTT
TRBV5-1	-	-	TRBJ2-3	CASSLGGQSDTQYF	TGCGCCAGCAGCTTGGGAGGACAGTCAGATACGCAGTATTTT
TRBV5-4	-	-	TRBJ2-1	CASSPSGSSYNEQFF	TGTGCCAGCAGCCCGTCGGGTAGCTCCTACAATGAGCAGTTCTTC
TRBV5-6	TRBD2	-	TRBJ2-3	CASGTSGVTDTQYF	TGTGCCAGCGGGACTAGCGGGGTTACAGATACGCAGTATTTT
TRBV28	-	-	TRBJ1-3	CASTPDISGNTIYF	TGTGCCAGCACCCCGGACATCTCTGGAAACACCATATATTTT
TRBV19	TRBD1	few	TRBJ1-5	CASSTDRGFGQPQHF	TGTGCCAGTAGTACGGACAGGGGGTTTGGTCAGCCCCAGCATTTT
TRBV18	-	-	TRBJ2-7	CASSRSLEYEQYF	TGTGCCAGCTCACGGAGCTTGGAATACGAGCAGTACTTC
TRBV11-3	-	-	TRBJ2-1	CASSLEGGPHNEQFF	TGTGCCAGCAGCTTGGAGGGAGGCCCCCACAATGAGCAGTTCTTC
TRBV3-1/TRBV3-2	-	many	TRBJ1-5	CASSFGKGNQPQHF	TGTGCCAGCAGCTTTGGGAAGGGGAATCAGCCCCAGCATTTT
TRBV10-1	TRBD1	-	TRBJ1-1	CASRDRGNTEAFF	TGCGCCAGCAGAGACAGGGGGAACACTGAAGCTTTCTTT
TRBV27	-	-	TRBJ1-1	CASSFRGRGTTEAFF	TGTGCCAGCAGTTTTCGGGGGCGGGGGACCACTGAAGCTTTCTTT
TRBV5-4	TRBD2	few	TRBJ2-7	CASSNGGAYEQYF	TGTGCCAGCAGCAACGGGGGGGCCTACGAGCAGTACTTC
TRBV3-1/TRBV3-2	-	-	TRBJ1-3	CASSQDVGAVSGNTIYF	TGTGCCAGCAGCCAAGATGTGGGGGCGGTCTCTGGAAACACCATATATTTT
TRBV3-1/TRBV3-2	-	-	TRBJ1-1	CASSQRHTNTEAFF	TGTGCCAGCAGCCAGAGACATACGAACACTGAAGCTTTCTTT
TRBV19	TRBD2	-	TRBJ2-1	CASSRRRGSSYNEQFF	TGTGCCAGTAGTCGACGGCGGGGGAGCTCCTACAATGAGCAGTTCTTC
TRBV10-2	-	-	TRBJ2-1	CASSNRAYPFF	TGCGCCAGCAGTAACAGGGCTTACCCTTTCTTC
TRBV5-1	TRBD1	-	TRBJ2-2	CASSFSDRGVAGELFF	TGCGCCAGCAGTTTCTCGGACAGGGGGGTCGCCGGGGAGCTGTTTTTT
TRBV4-2	-	-	TRBJ1-3	CASSQAGGSSGNTIYF	TGTGCCAGCAGCCAAGCGGGAGGATCATCTGGAAACACCATATATTTT
TRBV10-3	-	few	TRBJ2-1	CAISADPGSSSYNEQFF	TGTGCCATCAGTGCAGACCCAGGGTCAAGCTCCTACAATGAGCAGTTCTTC
TRBV4-1	-	-	TRBJ1-1	CASSQDRRENTEAFF	TGCGCCAGCAGCCAAGATCGCAGGGAGAACACTGAAGCTTTCTTT
TRBV28	-	-	TRBJ2-1	CASSLPGLGGQFF	TGTGCCAGCAGTTTACCAGGCCTAGGAGGGCAGTTCTTC